Sequencing of this T cell receptor (beta chain) was carried out in a study of Ad26.COV2.S vaccination and SARS-CoV-2 variants. Study-level points and caveats: The study found similar non-spike TCR breadth in vaccine and placebo recipients.

As concerns this clone: The antigen remains unidentified.

Clones were sequenced by immunoSEQ multiplex PCR, and TCRdb holds only the in-frame ones, with some missing. The data show a few hundred thousand clones, with 90% seen just once and roughly an eighth held by the top ten. The germline V gene encodes CDR1 KGHSH and CDR2 LQKENI. The CDR3 has 15 residues. The V end lost 2 bases, the J end lost 2 bases, and 10 bases lay between the germline ends. Treatment noted: about 20 received Ad26.COV2.S at low or high dose, single or two shots; about five received placebo; per-sample allocation not given. Repertoires come from day 63 after the first vaccine or placebo injection.

The specimen comprised peripheral blood, sampled in a trial of Ad26.COV2.S vaccine versus placebo. The chain links TRBV18 to TRBJ2-1; unclear D gene. This clonotype originated in a person aged 18-65 years who received the Ad26.COV2.S COVID-19 vaccine or a placebo. CDR3 coding DNA: TGTGCCAGCTCACCATCAGGACCCGCCTACAATGAGCAGTTCTTC. Its translation: CASSPSGPAYNEQFF.